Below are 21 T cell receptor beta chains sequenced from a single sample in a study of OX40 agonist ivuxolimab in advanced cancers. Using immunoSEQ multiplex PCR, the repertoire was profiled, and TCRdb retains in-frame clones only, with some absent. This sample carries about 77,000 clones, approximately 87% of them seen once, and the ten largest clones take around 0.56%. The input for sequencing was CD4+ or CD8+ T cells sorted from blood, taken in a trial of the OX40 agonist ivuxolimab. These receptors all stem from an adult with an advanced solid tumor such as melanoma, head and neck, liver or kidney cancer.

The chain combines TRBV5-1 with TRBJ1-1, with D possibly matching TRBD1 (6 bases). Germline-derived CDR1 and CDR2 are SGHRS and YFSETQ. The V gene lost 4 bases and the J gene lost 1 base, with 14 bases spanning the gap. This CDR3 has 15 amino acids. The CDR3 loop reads CASSRRTAGNTEAFF. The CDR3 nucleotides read TGCGCCAGCAGCCGAAGGACAGCCGGGAACACTGAAGCTTTCTTT.

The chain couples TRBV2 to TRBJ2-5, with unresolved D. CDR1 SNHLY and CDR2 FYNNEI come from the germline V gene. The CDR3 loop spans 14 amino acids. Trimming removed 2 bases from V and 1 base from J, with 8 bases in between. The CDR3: CASSERALQETQYF. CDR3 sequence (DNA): TGTGCCAGCAGTGAAAGGGCGCTCCAAGAGACCCAGTACTTC. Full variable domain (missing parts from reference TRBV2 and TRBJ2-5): EPEVTQTPSHQVTQMGQEVILRCVPISNHLYFYWYRQILGQKVEFLVSFYNNEISEKSEIFDDQFSVERPDGSNFTLKIRSTKLEDSAMYFCASSERALQETQYFGPGTRLLVL.

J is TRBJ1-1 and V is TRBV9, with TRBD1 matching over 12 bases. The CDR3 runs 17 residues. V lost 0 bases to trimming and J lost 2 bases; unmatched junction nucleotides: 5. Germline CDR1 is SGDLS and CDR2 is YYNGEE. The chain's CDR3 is CASSVEGTGGPNTEAFF. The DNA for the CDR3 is TGTGCCAGCAGCGTAGAGGGGACAGGGGGCCCCAACACTGAAGCTTTCTTT.

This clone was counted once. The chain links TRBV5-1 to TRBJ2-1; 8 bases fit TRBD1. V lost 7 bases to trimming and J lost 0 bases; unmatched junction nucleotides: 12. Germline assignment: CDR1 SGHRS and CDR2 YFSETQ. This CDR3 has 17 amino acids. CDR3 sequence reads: CASHGQGFSGSYNEQFF. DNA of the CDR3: TGCGCCAGCCACGGACAGGGTTTTTCTGGCTCCTACAATGAGCAGTTCTTC.

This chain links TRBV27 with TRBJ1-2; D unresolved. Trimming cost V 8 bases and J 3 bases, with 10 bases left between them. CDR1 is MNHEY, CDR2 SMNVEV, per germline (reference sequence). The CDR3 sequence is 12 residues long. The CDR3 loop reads CASREPHYGYTF. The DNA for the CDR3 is TGTGCCAGCCGGGAACCCCACTATGGCTACACCTTC.

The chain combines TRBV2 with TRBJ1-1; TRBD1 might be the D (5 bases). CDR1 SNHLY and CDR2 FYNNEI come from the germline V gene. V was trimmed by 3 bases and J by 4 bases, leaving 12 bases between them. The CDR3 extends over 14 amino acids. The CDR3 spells CASSDGGSGTEAFF. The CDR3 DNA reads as TGTGCCAGCAGTGATGGGGGAAGTGGCACTGAAGCTTTCTTT.

CDR3 region: CASSPERYGYTF. The CDR3 DNA sequence: TGTGCCAGCAGCCCGGAGCGCTATGGCTACACCTTC. The chain uses TRBV9 and TRBJ1-2; D unresolved. The CDR3 runs 12 residues. V lost 4 bases, J lost 4 bases, and 8 bases lay in between. Germline loops: CDR1 SGDLS, CDR2 YYNGEE.

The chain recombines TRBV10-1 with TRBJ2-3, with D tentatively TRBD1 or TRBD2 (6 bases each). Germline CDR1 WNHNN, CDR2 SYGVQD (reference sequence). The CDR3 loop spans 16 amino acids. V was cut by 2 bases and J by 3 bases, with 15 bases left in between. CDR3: CASSEAKGGFTDTQYF. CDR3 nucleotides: TGCGCCAGCAGTGAGGCCAAGGGGGGCTTTACAGATACGCAGTATTTT.

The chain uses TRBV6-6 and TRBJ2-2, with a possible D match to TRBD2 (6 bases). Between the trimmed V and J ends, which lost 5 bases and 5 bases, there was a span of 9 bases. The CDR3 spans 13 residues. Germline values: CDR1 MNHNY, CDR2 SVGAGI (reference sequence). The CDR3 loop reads CASSPLATGELFF. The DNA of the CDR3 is TGTGCCAGCAGTCCTCTAGCGACCGGGGAGCTGTTTTTT.

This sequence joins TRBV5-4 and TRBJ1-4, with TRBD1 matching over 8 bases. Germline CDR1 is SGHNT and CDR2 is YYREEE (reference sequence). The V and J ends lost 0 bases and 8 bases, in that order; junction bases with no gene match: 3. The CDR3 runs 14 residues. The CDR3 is CASSLEGQGEKLFF. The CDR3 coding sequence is TGTGCCAGCAGCTTGGAAGGACAGGGCGAAAAACTGTTTTTT.

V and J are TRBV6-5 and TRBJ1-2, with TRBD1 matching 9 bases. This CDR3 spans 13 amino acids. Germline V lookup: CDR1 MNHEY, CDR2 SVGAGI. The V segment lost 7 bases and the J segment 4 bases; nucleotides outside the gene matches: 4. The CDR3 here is CASTSTGGYGYTF. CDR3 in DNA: TGTGCCAGCACTTCGACAGGGGGCTATGGCTACACCTTC.

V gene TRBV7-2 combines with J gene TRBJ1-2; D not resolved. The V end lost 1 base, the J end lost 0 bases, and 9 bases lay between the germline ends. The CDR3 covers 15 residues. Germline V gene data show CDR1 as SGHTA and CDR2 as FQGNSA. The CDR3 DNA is TGTGCCAGCAGCTTAGAGCAGATAGCTAACTATGGCTACACCTTC. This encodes CASSLEQIANYGYTF.

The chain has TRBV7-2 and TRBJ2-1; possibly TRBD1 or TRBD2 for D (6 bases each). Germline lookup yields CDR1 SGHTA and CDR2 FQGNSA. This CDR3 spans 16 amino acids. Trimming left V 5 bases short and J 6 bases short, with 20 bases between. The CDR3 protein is CASSPRAGHSLNEQFF. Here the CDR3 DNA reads TGTGCCAGCAGCCCCCGGGCGGGACACAGCCTCAATGAGCAGTTCTTC.

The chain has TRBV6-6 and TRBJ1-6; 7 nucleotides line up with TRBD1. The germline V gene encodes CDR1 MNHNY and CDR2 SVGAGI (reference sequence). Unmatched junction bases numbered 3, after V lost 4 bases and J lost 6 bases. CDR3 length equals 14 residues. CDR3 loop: CASSLGTANSPLHF. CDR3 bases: TGTGCCAGCAGTTTAGGGACAGCTAATTCACCCCTCCACTTT.

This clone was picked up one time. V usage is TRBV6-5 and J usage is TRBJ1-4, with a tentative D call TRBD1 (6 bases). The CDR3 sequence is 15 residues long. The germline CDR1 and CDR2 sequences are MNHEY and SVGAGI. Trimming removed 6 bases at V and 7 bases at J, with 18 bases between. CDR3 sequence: CASRFRPSGAEKLFF. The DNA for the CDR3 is TGTGCCAGCAGATTTAGACCGTCAGGGGCTGAAAAACTGTTTTTT.

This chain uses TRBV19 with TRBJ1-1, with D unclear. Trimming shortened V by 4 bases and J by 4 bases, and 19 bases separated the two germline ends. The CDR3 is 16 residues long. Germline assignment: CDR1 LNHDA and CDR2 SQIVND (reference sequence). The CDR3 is CASSNGRIQRGTEAFF. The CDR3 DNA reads TGTGCCAGTAGTAATGGCCGGATCCAACGGGGCACTGAAGCTTTCTTT.

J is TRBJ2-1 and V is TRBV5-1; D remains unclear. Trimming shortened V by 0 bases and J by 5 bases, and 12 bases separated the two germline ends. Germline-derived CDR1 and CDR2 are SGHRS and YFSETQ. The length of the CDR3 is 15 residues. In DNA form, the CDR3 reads TGCGCCAGCAGCTTGGCCGGCGGCGGCAACAATGAGCAGTTCTTC. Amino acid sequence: CASSLAGGGNNEQFF.

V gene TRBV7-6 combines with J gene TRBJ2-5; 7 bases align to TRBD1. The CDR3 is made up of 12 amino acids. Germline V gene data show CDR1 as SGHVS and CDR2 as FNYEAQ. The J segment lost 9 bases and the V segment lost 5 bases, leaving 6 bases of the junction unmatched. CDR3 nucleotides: TGTGCCAGCAGCGTGAATACAGGGGCCCAGTACTTC. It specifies CASSVNTGAQYF.

This CDR3 is CSVEDGTIPGNTQYF. For the CDR3, the DNA is TGCAGCGTTGAAGACGGGACTATCCCGGGCAATACGCAGTATTTT. V and J are TRBV29-1 and TRBJ2-3; TRBD2 aligns across 7 bases. The CDR3 has 15 residues. V trimming: 0 bases; J trimming: 7 bases; junction bases outside the gene matches: 10. Germline V gene sequence: CDR1 SQVTM, CDR2 ANQGSEA.

CDR3 sequence reads: CASSLGGDYEQYF. In DNA, the CDR3 is TGCGCCAGCAGCTTGGGAGGGGACTACGAGCAGTACTTC. This chain connects TRBV5-1 to TRBJ2-7; D is possibly TRBD1 or TRBD2 (5 bases each). Germline loops: CDR1 SGHRS, CDR2 YFSETQ. The V end lost 0 bases, the J end lost 3 bases, and 7 bases lay between the germline ends. The CDR3 spans 13 residues.

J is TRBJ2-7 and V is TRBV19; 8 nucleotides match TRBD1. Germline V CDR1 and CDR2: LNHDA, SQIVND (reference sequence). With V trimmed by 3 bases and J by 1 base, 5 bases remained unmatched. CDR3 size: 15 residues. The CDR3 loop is CASSIDRGRSYEQYF. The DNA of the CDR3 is TGTGCCAGTAGTATCGACAGGGGTAGATCCTACGAGCAGTACTTC.